A selection of T cell receptor beta chains follows, all from one sample in a study of OX40 agonist ivuxolimab in advanced cancers. Sequenced by immunoSEQ multiplex PCR; TCRdb stores in-frame clones only, minus some. The top ten clones hold approximately 2.3% of a sample with 63,000 or so clones, 88% of them seen once. The sequencing here drew on CD4+ or CD8+ T cells sorted from blood, taken in a trial of the OX40 agonist ivuxolimab. Receptors were obtained from an adult with an advanced solid tumor such as melanoma, head and neck, liver or kidney cancer. CDR3s include the opening cysteine and the closing phenylalanine or tryptophan. D genes are given only for firm matches. Clone size is given for some rows only: seen once, a few or many times, or a class if the clone is expanded.

TRBJ2-7 | TRBD1 | - | TRBV30 | TGTGCCTGGAGTACTCGGAGGGACAGGGGGTTCTACGAGCAGTACTTC | CAWSTRRDRGFYEQYF
TRBJ2-3 | TRBD1 | - | TRBV28 | TGTGCCAGCAGAAACAGGGGGCTGGAGGCAGATACGCAGTATTTT | CASRNRGLEADTQYF
TRBJ2-3 | - | - | TRBV5-4 | TGTGCCAGCCGCCCGGAGCTTCCTAGGGAGGATACGCAGTATTTT | CASRPELPREDTQYF
TRBJ1-2 | - | few | TRBV2 | TGTGCCAGCAGTGAACTAGGGGCGTACGGCTACACCTTC | CASSELGAYGYTF
TRBJ2-1 | TRBD2 | - | TRBV7-2 | TGTGCCAGCAGCTTACCGCGGGTAGCGGGGGCCACCTACAATGAGCAGTTCTTC | CASSLPRVAGATYNEQFF
TRBJ1-5 | TRBD1 | - | TRBV27 | TGTGCCAGCAGTCCGACAGGGTTCAGGGATAGCAATCAGCCCCAGCATTTT | CASSPTGFRDSNQPQHF
TRBJ1-5 | TRBD1 | - | TRBV5-6 | TGTGCCAGCAGCCTAACAACAGGGGGATATAGCAATCAGCCCCAGCATTTT | CASSLTTGGYSNQPQHF
TRBJ2-5 | - | - | TRBV29-1 | TGCAGCGTTGAAGATTTAGACTCTGGGGGGACCCAGTACTTC | CSVEDLDSGGTQYF
TRBJ2-1 | - | - | TRBV18 | TGTGCCAGCTCACCTGCCGATGAGCAGTTCTTC | CASSPADEQFF
TRBJ2-1 | TRBD2 | - | TRBV5-4 | TGTGCCAGCAGCTCCACTAGCGGGGCCTACAATGAGCAGTTCTTC | CASSSTSGAYNEQFF
TRBJ2-5 | TRBD1 | once | TRBV28 | TGTGCCAGCAGTTTAGGTCGGACAGGGTCCCAAGAGACCCAGTACTTC | CASSLGRTGSQETQYF
TRBJ2-4 | - | - | TRBV19 | TGTGCCAGTAGTATCTTAAGGGGGGCGGGCAAAAACATTCAGTACTTC | CASSILRGAGKNIQYF